This TCR beta chain came from a study of cytomegalovirus exposure and HLA in healthy donors. General study findings and limits: TCR beta V- and J-gene trimming, according to a later analysis, was linked to a missense DCLRE1C variant.

Germline loops: CDR1 MNHNS, CDR2 SASEGT. The CDR3 runs 10 residues. The sample holds a few counts of this clone. What it binds is unknown. The primer mix had 60 Vbeta and 13 Jbeta primers. Profiling relied on immunoSEQ multiplex PCR, and the TCRdb table lists in-frame clones only, not all of them. This sample carries more than 65,000 clones, roughly 80% of them seen once, and the ten largest clones take over 3%. This receptor was taken from a middle-aged man in good health and CMV-seronegative. Sequences were obtained from PBMCs. The chain links TRBV6-1 to TRBJ1-1; no definite D call. CDR3 nucleotide sequence: TGTGCGGGAGGGAACACTGAAGCTTTCTTT. This encodes CAGGNTEAFF.